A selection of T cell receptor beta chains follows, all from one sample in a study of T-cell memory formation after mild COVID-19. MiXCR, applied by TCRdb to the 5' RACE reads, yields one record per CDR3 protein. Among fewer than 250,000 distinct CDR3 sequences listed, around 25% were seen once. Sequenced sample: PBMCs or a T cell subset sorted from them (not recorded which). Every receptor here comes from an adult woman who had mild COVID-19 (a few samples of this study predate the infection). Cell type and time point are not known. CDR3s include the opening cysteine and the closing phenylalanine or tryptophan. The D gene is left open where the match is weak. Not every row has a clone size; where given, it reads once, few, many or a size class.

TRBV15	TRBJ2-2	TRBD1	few	TGTGCCACCAGCATCCTACAGGGGGCGGGCGGGGAGCTGTTTTTT	CATSILQGAGGELFF
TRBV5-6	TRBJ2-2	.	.	TGTGCCAGCAGCTTGACAGGGAACACCGGGGAGCTGTTTTTT	CASSLTGNTGELFF
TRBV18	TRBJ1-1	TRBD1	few	TGTGCCAGCTCAACAACAGGGGGAAATACTGAAGCTTTCTTT	CASSTTGGNTEAFF
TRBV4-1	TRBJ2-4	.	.	TGCGCCAGCAGCCAAGGGGGGACCCTAGCCAAAAACATTCAGTACTTC	CASSQGGTLAKNIQYF
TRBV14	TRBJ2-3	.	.	TGTGCCAGCAGCCAAGATCACGGGGCAGATACGCAGTATTTT	CASSQDHGADTQYF
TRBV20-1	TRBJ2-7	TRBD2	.	TGCAGTGCTAGGCCCCCGACTAGCGGGCGCTCCTACGAGCAGTACTTC	CSARPPTSGRSYEQYF
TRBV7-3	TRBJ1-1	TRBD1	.	TGTGCCAGCAGTCGGGACAGCTGGAATGAAGCTTTCTTT	CASSRDSWNEAFF
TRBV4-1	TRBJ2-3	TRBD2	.	TGCGCCAGCAGCCAAGAGGGTAGGGCGGGGGACCCAGATACGCAGTATTTT	CASSQEGRAGDPDTQYF
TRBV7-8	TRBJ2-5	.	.	TGTGCCAGCAGCTTACAGGAACCACAAGAGACCCAGTACTTC	CASSLQEPQETQYF
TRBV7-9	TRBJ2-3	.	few	TGTGCCAGCAGCCCCGGAGGAACTAGCACAGATACGCAGTATTTT	CASSPGGTSTDTQYF
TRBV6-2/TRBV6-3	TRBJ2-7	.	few	TGTGCCAGCAGTTACTCGAACGTGGACGAGCAGTACTTC	CASSYSNVDEQYF
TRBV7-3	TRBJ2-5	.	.	TGTGCCAGCAGCTTAGGGAGGTTTTTGGGGGAGACCCAGTACTTC	CASSLGRFLGETQYF
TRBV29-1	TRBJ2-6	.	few	TGCAGCGTTGTTTGGGCCACTGGGGCCAACGTCCTGACTTTC	CSVVWATGANVLTF
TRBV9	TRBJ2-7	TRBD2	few	TGTGCCAGCAGCGTAGATCTAGCGGGATCCTACGAGCAGTACTTC	CASSVDLAGSYEQYF